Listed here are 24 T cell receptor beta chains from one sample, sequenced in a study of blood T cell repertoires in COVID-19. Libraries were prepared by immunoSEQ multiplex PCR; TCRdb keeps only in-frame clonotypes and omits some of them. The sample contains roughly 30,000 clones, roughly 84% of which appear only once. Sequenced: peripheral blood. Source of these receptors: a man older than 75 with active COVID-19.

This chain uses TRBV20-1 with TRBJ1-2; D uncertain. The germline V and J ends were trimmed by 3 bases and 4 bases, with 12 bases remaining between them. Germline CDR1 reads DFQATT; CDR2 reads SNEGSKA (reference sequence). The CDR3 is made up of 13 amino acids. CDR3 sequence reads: CSASANRVYGYTF. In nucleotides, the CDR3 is TGCAGTGCTAGTGCAAACCGGGTCTATGGCTACACCTTC.

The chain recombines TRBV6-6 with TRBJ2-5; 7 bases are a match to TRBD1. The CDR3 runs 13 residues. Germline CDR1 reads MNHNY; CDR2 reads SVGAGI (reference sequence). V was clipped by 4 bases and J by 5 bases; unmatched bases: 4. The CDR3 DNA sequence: TGTGCCAGCAGTTGGGACAGCCGGGAGACCCAGTACTTC. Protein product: CASSWDSRETQYF.

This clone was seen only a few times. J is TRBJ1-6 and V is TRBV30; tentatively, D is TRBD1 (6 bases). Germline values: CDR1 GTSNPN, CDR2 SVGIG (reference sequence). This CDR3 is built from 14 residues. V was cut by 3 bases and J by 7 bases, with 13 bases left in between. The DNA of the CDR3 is TGTGCCTGGAGGGAGACAGGAGTAAATTCACCCCTCCACTTT. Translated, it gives CAWRETGVNSPLHF.

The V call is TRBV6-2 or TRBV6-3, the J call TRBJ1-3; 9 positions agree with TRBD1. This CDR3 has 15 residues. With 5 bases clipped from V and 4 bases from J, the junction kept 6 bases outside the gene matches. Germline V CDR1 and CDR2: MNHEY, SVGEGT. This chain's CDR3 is CASSTDRGYGNTIYF. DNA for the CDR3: TGTGCCAGCAGTACAGACAGGGGGTACGGAAACACCATATATTTT.

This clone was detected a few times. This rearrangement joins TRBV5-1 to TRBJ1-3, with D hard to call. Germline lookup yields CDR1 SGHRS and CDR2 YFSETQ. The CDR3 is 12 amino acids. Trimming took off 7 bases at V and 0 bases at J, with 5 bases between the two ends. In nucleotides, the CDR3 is TGCGCCAGCTCCTACTCTGGAAACACCATATATTTT. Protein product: CASSYSGNTIYF.

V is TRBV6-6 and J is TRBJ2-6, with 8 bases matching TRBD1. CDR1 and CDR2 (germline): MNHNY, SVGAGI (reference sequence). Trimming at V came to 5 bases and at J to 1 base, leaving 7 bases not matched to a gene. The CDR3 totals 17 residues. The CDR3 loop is CASSRRQGRSGANVLTF. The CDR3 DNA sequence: TGTGCCAGCAGTCGTCGACAGGGGAGGTCTGGGGCCAACGTCCTGACTTTC.

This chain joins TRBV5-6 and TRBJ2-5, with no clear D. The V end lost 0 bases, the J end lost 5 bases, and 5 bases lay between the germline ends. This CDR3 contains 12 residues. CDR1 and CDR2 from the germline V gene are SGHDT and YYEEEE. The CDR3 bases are TGTGCCAGCAGCTTGGTAGAGGAGACCCAGTACTTC. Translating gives CASSLVEETQYF.

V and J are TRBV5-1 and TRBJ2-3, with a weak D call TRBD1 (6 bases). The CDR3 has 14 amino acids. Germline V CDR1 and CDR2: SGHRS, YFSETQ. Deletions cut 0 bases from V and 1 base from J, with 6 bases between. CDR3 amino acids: CASSLGTGTDTQYF. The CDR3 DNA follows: TGCGCCAGCAGCTTGGGGACAGGCACAGATACGCAGTATTTT.

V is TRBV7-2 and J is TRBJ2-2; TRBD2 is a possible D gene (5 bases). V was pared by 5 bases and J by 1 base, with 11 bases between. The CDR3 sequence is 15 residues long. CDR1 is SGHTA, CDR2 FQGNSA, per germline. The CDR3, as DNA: TGTGCCAGCAGCCCAGGACTGGGGAACACCGGGGAGCTGTTTTTT. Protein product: CASSPGLGNTGELFF. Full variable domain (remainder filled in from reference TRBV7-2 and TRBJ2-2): GAGVSQSPSNKVTEKGKDVELRCDPISGHTALYWYRQSLGQGLEFLIYFQGNSAPDKSGLPSDRFSAERTGGSVSTLTIQRTQQEDSAVYLCASSPGLGNTGELFFGEGSRLTVL.

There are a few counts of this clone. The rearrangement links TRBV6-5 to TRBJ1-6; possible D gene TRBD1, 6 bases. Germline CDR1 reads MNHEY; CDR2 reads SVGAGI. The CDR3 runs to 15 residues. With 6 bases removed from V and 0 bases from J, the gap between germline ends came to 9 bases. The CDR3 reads CASRKDSSYNSPLHF. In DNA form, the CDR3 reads TGTGCCAGCAGAAAGGACAGCTCCTATAATTCACCCCTCCACTTT.

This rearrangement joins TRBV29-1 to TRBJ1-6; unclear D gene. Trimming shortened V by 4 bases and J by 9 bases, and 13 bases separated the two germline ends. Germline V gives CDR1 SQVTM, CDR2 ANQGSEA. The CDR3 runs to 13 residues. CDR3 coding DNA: TGCAGCGTTGGGGAGAGGGCGGGTTCACCCCTCCACTTT. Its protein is CSVGERAGSPLHF.

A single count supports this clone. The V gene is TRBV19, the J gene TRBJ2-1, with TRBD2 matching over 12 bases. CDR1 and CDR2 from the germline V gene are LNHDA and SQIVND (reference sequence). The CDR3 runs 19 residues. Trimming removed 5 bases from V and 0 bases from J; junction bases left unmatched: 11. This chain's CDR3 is CASSPGLAGRFSSYNEQFF. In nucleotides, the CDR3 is TGTGCCAGTAGTCCTGGACTAGCGGGGAGATTTAGCTCCTACAATGAGCAGTTCTTC.

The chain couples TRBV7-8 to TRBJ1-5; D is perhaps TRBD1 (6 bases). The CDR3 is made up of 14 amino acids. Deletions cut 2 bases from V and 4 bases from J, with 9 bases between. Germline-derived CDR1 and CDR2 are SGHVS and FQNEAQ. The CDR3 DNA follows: TGTGCCAGCAGCTTAACGGACAGAAATCAGCCCCAGCATTTT. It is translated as CASSLTDRNQPQHF.

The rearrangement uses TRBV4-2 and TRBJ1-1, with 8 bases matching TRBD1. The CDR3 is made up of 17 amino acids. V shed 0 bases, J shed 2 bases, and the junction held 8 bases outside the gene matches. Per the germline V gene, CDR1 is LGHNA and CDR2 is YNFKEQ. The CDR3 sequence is CASSQDRTGSSNTEAFF. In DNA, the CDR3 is TGTGCCAGCAGCCAAGATAGGACAGGGTCTAGTAACACTGAAGCTTTCTTT.

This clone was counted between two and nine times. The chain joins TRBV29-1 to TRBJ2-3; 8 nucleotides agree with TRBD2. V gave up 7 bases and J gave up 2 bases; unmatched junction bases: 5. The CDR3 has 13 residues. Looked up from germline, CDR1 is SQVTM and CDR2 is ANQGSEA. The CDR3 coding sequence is TGCAGCGCGGGAGGGGTCCCCACAGATACGCAGTATTTT. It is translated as CSAGGVPTDTQYF.

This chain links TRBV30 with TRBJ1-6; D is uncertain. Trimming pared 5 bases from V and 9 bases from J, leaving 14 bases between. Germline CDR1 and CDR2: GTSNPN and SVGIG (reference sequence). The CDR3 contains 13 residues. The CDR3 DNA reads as TGTGCCTGGGGAGAGGCGGTGGTTTCACCCCTCCACTTT. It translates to CAWGEAVVSPLHF.

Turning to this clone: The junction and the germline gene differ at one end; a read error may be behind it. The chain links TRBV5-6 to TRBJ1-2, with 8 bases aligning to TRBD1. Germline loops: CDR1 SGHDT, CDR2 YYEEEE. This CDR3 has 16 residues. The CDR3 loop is CASSLIGTGANYSYTF. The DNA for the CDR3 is TGTGCCAGCAGCCTCATTGGGACAGGCGCGAACTATAGCTACACCTTC.

The CDR3 DNA reads as TGCGCCAGCGAACAGGGGCCCAGCAATCAGCCCCAGCATTTT. It encodes CASEQGPSNQPQHF. This chain joins TRBV10-2 and TRBJ1-5; the match to TRBD1 covers 7 bases. The CDR3 totals 14 residues. CDR1 WSHSY and CDR2 SAAADI come from the germline V gene. V lost 8 bases and J lost 1; bases outside the gene matches: 5.

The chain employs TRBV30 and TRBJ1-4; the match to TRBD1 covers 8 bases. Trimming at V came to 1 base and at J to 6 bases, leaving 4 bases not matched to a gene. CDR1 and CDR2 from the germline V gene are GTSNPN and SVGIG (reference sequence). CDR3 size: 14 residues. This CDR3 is CAWSGGQEYEKLFF. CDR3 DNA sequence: TGTGCCTGGAGTGGGGGACAGGAATATGAAAAACTGTTTTTT.

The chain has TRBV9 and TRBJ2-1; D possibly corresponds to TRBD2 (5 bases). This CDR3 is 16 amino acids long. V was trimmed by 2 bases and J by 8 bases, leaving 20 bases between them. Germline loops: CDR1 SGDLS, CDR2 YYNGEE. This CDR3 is CASSVDIRDHFDEQFF. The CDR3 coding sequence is TGTGCCAGCAGCGTGGATATCCGGGATCACTTCGATGAGCAGTTCTTC.

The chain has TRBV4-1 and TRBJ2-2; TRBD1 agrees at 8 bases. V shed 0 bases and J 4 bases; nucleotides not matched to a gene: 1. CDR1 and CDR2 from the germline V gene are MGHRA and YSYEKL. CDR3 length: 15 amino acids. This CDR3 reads CASSQEQGVTGELFF. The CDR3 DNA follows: TGCGCCAGCAGCCAAGAACAGGGGGTCACCGGGGAGCTGTTTTTT.

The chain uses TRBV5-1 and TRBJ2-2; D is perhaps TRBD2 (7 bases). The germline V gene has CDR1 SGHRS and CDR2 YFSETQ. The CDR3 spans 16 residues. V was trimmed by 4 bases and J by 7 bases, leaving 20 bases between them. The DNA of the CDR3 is TGCGCCAGCAGCCCGCGGGGGCCGGAGGGCGGCGGGGAGCTGTTTTTT. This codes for CASSPRGPEGGGELFF.

CDR3 loop: CASRQTGSRTEAFF. CDR3 nucleotides: TGTGCCAGCAGGCAAACAGGGAGTCGGACTGAAGCTTTCTTT. The chain is built from TRBV7-9 and TRBJ1-1, with D possibly TRBD1 on 6 matching bases. The CDR3 has 14 amino acids. Germline-derived CDR1 and CDR2 are SEHNR and FQNEAQ (reference sequence). V lost 6 bases and J 5 bases, leaving 16 bases between the germline ends.

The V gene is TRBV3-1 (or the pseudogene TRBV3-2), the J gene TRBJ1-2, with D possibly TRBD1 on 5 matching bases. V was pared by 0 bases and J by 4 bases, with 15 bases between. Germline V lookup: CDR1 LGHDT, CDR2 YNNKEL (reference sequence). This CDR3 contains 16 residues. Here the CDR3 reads CASSQDRAGPTYGYTF. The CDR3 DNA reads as TGTGCCAGCAGCCAAGATCGGGCGGGGCCCACCTATGGCTACACCTTC.